Following are 20 T cell receptor beta chains from one sample sequenced in a study of T cells in Graves' hyperthyroidism and ophthalmopathy. It was RNA transcripts that yielded the amplified TCR beta CDR3 regions. Using the HTBI primer set, a first-round RT-PCR was run on the TCR CDR3. Each CDR3 protein is one row after TCRdb ran MiXCR on the multiplex PCR reads. The table includes around 600,000 distinct CDR3 sequences, around 16% detected once. What was sequenced was blood. These receptors all come from a woman in her twenties or thirties with Graves' hyperthyroidism.

This clonotype was observed a handful of times. The DNA of the CDR3 is TGCGCCAGCAGCTACTCGGACAGGGTGTACAATGAGCAGTTCTTC. Its translation: CASSYSDRVYNEQFF. The rearrangement joins TRBV5-1 to TRBJ2-1; 8 bases agree with TRBD1. This CDR3 is built from 15 residues. V shed 3 bases and J 4 bases; nucleotides not matched to a gene: 6. The germline V gene has CDR1 SGHRS and CDR2 YFSETQ.

In this sample, this clonotype turned up a few times. This sequence joins TRBV6-1 and TRBJ1-1; D perhaps matches TRBD1 (5 bases). The CDR3 sequence is 15 residues long. The V end was cut by 8 bases, the J end by 3 bases, with 19 bases between. Germline CDR1 is MNHNS and CDR2 is SASEGT. The CDR3 DNA reads TGTGCCAGCCGGACCGGGGCCGAAGGACACACTGAAGCTTTCTTT. Protein sequence: CASRTGAEGHTEAFF.

This clonotype was picked up many times. The V call is TRBV24-1, the J call TRBJ2-1; 13 bases align to TRBD2. Losses at the gene ends were 3 bases for V and 2 bases for J; bases not matched to a gene: 9. CDR3 length: 19 amino acids. The germline gives CDR1 KGHDR, CDR2 SFDVKD. The CDR3 DNA follows: TGTGCCACCAGTGATCCTGGGACTAGCGGGACCTACACCTACAATGAGCAGTTCTTC. Residues: CATSDPGTSGTYTYNEQFF.

This clonotype has ten or more counts. The chain uses TRBV5-6 and TRBJ2-7, with 14 positions matching TRBD2. Germline CDR1 is SGHDT and CDR2 is YYEEEE. The J segment lost 6 bases and the V segment lost 2 bases, leaving 4 bases of the junction unmatched. This CDR3 comprises 15 residues. The CDR3: CASSLLGLAGAEQYF. CDR3 DNA: TGTGCCAGCAGCTTATTGGGACTAGCGGGAGCCGAGCAGTACTTC.

This clonotype has a count of ten or more. The chain combines TRBV27 with TRBJ2-2; the D gene could be TRBD1 or TRBD2 (5 bases each). Trimming removed 0 bases at V and 6 bases at J, with 20 bases between. The CDR3 is 18 amino acids. Germline CDR1 is MNHEY and CDR2 is SMNVEV (reference sequence). CDR3 residues: CASSLSIRNLWGSGELFF. CDR3 DNA: TGTGCCAGCAGTTTATCGATCCGCAATCTCTGGGGGTCCGGGGAGCTGTTTTTT.

The table lists this clonotype with a few counts. The V and J genes are TRBV29-1 and TRBJ2-7, with a weak D call TRBD1 (6 bases). The CDR3 runs to 13 residues. V dropped 4 bases and J dropped 5 bases, with 15 bases sitting between them. Germline CDR1 and CDR2: SQVTM and ANQGSEA. CDR3 in amino acids: CSVAPGVGDEQYF. DNA of the CDR3: TGCAGCGTTGCCCCAGGGGTAGGCGACGAGCAGTACTTC.

This clonotype was seen at least ten times. This rearrangement joins TRBV12-3 or TRBV12-4 to TRBJ2-5; 8 bases fit TRBD2. V lost 4 bases and J lost 2; bases outside the gene matches: 6. The CDR3 consists of 15 residues. The CDR3: CASSSLTSGQETQYF. The CDR3 DNA follows: TGTGCCAGCAGTTCCCTTACTAGCGGACAAGAGACCCAGTACTTC.

This clonotype was seen at least ten times. The DNA of the CDR3 is TGTGCCAGCAGTACGGAATTGAACACTGAAGCTTTCTTT. Its translation is CASSTELNTEAFF. This rearrangement joins TRBV12-3 or TRBV12-4 to TRBJ1-1; D call uncertain. There are 13 residues in the CDR3. Between the trimmed V and J ends, which lost 5 bases and 0 bases, there was a span of 7 bases.

The gene calls are TRBV14 and TRBJ2-7; TRBD2 is a possible D gene (5 bases). V was shortened by 8 bases and J by 11 bases, with 19 bases between the two germline ends. The CDR3 is made up of 12 amino acids. CDR1 and CDR2 (germline): SGHDN, FVKESK. DNA for the CDR3: TGTGCCAGCCCCCTGAGAGCCCTCGGGAAGTACTTC. Its protein is CASPLRALGKYF.

This clonotype was found many times. This sequence joins TRBV7-9 and TRBJ2-3; possibly TRBD1 for D (6 bases). Deletions cut 5 bases from V and 5 bases from J, with 8 bases between. CDR1 is SEHNR, CDR2 FQNEAQ, per germline (reference sequence). The CDR3 totals 12 residues. The CDR3 DNA follows: TGTGCCAGCAGCCAAGGGGGAGATACGCAGTATTTT. This translates into CASSQGGDTQYF.

This clonotype came up many times. The V and J genes are TRBV24-1 and TRBJ2-1, with D tentatively TRBD1 or TRBD2 (5 bases each). Per germline, CDR1 KGHDR and CDR2 SFDVKD. The V end was cut by 9 bases, the J end by 8 bases, with 16 bases between. This CDR3 spans 13 amino acids. In nucleotides, the CDR3 is TGTGCCACCTCTCGTTGGGGGAGCGATGAGCAGTTCTTC. Its translation: CATSRWGSDEQFF.

V gene TRBV15 combines with J gene TRBJ2-2, with 14 positions matching TRBD2. Germline values: CDR1 LNHNV, CDR2 YYDKDF (reference sequence). The CDR3 totals 20 residues. J gave up 3 bases and V 4 bases, and 13 bases lay outside the gene matches. The CDR3 here is CATSKTSGRAWGRDTGELFF. The CDR3 DNA follows: TGTGCCACCAGCAAGACTAGCGGGAGGGCCTGGGGACGCGACACCGGGGAGCTGTTTTTT.

V usage is TRBV4-1 and J usage is TRBJ2-5, with 14 bases lining up with TRBD2. The CDR3 runs 18 residues. Germline assignment: CDR1 MGHRA and CDR2 YSYEKL. J lost 5 bases, V lost 2 bases, and 10 bases had no gene match. In DNA form, the CDR3 reads TGCGCCAGCAGCCAAATGGACAGGGGACTAGCGGGAGCGGAGACCCAGTACTTC. Amino acid sequence: CASSQMDRGLAGAETQYF.

This clonotype has at least ten counts. The V call is TRBV11-2, the J call TRBJ2-5, with 8 bases aligning to TRBD2. The V and J ends lost 1 base and 4 bases, in that order; junction bases with no gene match: 8. The CDR3 consists of 16 residues. CDR1 SGHAT and CDR2 FQNNGV come from the germline V gene. The CDR3 region is CASSLGRGRSGETQYF. The DNA of the CDR3 is TGTGCCAGCAGCTTAGGACGCGGGAGGAGTGGAGAGACCCAGTACTTC.

Remarks on this clonotype: This could be a read error, since a much larger clone is one nucleotide away. The chain employs TRBV2 and TRBJ2-7; tentative D call: TRBD1 (6 bases). CDR3 length: 15 amino acids. Trimming took 6 bases from V and 2 from J, leaving 17 bases between them. CDR1 and CDR2 (germline): SNHLY, FYNNEI. CDR3 in amino acids: CASSQGTGMPYEQYF. CDR3 nucleotides: TGTGCCAGCAGCCAAGGTACAGGGATGCCCTACGAGCAGTACTTC.

This clonotype has only a few counts. The gene calls are TRBV15 and TRBJ2-5; 9 positions agree with TRBD2. Per germline, CDR1 LNHNV and CDR2 YYDKDF (reference sequence). The CDR3 consists of 16 residues. V was clipped by 0 bases and J by 0 bases; unmatched bases: 2. The CDR3 bases are TGTGCCACCAGCAGAGATCTAGCGGGATACCAAGAGACCCAGTACTTC. Amino acid sequence: CATSRDLAGYQETQYF.

This clonotype was seen at least ten times. The V call is TRBV7-2, the J call TRBJ2-3; D is ambiguous. This CDR3 has 14 residues. Germline CDR1 SGHTA, CDR2 FQGNSA. The germline V and J ends were trimmed by 1 base and 7 bases, with 12 bases remaining between them. The CDR3 region is CASSLVPILYTQYF. The DNA of the CDR3 is TGTGCCAGCAGCTTAGTACCGATCCTCTATACGCAGTATTTT.

V gene TRBV6-1 combines with J gene TRBJ1-3; 9 bases match TRBD1. The CDR3 spans 16 residues. V shed 7 bases, J shed 0 bases, and the junction held 7 bases outside the gene matches. Germline V lookup: CDR1 MNHNS, CDR2 SASEGT. The chain's CDR3 is CASTSGQGSSGNTIYF. CDR3 sequence (DNA): TGTGCCAGCACCTCGGGACAGGGAAGCTCTGGAAACACCATATATTTT.

J is TRBJ2-7 and V is TRBV4-1, with TRBD2 identical over 12 bases. The CDR3 contains 15 residues. V dropped 2 bases and J dropped 7; count of bases not matched to a gene: 6. Germline CDR1 and CDR2: MGHRA and YSYEKL. Here the CDR3 DNA reads TGCGCCAGCAGCCAATCCGTGGGACTAGCGGGTGAGCAGTACTTC. Translation gives CASSQSVGLAGEQYF.

The V gene is TRBV20-1, the J gene TRBJ1-6, with no clear D. The CDR3 consists of 16 residues. Germline values: CDR1 DFQATT, CDR2 SNEGSKA (reference sequence). V dropped 6 bases and J dropped 0 bases, with 15 bases sitting between them. DNA for the CDR3: TGCAGTGCCCCCGGGAGGAGGAGCTCCTATAATTCACCCCTCCACTTT. Translating it yields CSAPGRRSSYNSPLHF.